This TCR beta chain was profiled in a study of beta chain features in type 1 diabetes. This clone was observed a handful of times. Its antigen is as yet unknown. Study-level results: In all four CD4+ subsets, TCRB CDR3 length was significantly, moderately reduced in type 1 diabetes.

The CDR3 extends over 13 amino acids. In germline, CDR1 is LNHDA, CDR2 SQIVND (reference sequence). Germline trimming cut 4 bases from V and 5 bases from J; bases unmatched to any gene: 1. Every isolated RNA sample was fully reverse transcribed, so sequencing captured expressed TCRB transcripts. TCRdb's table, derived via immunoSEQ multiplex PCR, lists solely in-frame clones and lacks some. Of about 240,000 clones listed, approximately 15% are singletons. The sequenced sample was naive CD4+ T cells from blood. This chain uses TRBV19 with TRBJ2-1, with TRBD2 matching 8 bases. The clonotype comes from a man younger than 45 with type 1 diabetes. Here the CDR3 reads CASSTGLDNEQFF. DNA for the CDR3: TGTGCCAGTAGTACGGGACTAGACAATGAGCAGTTCTTC.